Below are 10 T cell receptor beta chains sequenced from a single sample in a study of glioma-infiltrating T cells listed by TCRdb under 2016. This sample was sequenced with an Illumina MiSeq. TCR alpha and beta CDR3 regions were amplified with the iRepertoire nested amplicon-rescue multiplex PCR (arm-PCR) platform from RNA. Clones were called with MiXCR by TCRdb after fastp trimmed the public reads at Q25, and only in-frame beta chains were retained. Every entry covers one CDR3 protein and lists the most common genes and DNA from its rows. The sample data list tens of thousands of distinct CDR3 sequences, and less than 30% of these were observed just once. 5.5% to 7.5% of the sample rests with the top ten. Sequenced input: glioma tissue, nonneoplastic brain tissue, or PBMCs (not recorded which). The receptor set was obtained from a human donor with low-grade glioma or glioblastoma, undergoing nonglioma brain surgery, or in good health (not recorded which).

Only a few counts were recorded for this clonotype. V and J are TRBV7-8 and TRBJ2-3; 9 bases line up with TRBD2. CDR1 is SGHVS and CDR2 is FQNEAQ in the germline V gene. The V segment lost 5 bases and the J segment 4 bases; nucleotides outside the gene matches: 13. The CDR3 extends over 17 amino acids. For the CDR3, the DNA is TGTGCCAGCAGCCCGCTTGGCGGCGCGGGAGGGCCAGATACGCAGTATTTT. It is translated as CASSPLGGAGGPDTQYF.

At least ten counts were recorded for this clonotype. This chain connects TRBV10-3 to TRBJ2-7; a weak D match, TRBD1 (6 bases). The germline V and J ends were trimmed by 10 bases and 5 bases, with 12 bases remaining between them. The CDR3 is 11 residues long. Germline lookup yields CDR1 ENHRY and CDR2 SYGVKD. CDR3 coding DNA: TGTGCCAGCGGACAGCTTAACGAGCAGTACTTC. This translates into CASGQLNEQYF.

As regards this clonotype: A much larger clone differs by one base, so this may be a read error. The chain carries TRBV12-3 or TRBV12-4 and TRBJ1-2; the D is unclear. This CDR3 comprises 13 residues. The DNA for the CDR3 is TGTGCCAGCAGTCCTAGAGGGAACTATGGCTTCACCTTC. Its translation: CASSPRGNYGFTF.

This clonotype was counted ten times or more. The CDR3 DNA sequence: TGCAGTGCACCGGGACAGGGATATGATGAGCAGTTCTTC. As protein: CSAPGQGYDEQFF. The rearrangement uses TRBV20-1 and TRBJ2-1; 9 nucleotides line up with TRBD1. Germline V gene sequence: CDR1 DFQATT, CDR2 SNEGSKA (reference sequence). The V and J ends lost 6 bases and 8 bases, in that order; junction bases with no gene match: 8. The CDR3 extends over 13 amino acids.

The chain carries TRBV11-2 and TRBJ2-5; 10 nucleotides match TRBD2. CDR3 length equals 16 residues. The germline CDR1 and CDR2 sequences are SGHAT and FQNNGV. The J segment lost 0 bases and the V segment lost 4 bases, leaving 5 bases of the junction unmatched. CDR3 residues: CASSSELAGHQETQYF. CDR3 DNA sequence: TGTGCCAGCAGCTCCGAACTAGCGGGACACCAAGAGACCCAGTACTTC.

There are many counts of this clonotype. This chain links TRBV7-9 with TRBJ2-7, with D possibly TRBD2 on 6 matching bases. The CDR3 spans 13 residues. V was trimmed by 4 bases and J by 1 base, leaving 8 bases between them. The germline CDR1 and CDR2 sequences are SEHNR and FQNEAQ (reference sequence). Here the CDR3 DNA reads TGTGCCAGCAGCTCTAGCGCTTCCTACGAGCAGTACTTC. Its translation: CASSSSASYEQYF. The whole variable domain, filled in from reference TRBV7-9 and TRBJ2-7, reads DTGVSQNPRHKITKRGQNVTFRCDPISEHNRLYWYRQTLGQGPEFLTYFQNEAQLEKSRLLSDRFSAERPKGSFSTLEIQRTEQGDSAMYLCASSSSASYEQYFGPGTRLTVT.

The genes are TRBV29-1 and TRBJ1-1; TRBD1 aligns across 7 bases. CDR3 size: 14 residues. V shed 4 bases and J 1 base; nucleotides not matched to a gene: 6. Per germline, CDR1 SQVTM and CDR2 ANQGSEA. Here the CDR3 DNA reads TGCAGCGTTGTAAAAGGGGGCACGAACACTGAAGCTTTCTTT. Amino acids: CSVVKGGTNTEAFF.

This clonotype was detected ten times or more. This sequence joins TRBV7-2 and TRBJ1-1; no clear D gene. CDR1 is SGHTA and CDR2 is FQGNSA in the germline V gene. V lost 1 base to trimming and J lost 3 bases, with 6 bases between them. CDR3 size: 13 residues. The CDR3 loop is CASSLEAHTEAFF. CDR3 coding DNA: TGTGCCAGCAGCTTAGAGGCACACACTGAAGCTTTCTTT.

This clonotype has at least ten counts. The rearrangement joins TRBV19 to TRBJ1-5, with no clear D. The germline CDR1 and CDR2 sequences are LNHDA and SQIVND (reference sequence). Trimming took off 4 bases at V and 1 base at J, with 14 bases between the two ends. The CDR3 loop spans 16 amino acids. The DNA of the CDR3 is TGTGCCAGTAGTACCTTTGCGGTAAGGAGCAATCAGCCCCAGCATTTT. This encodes CASSTFAVRSNQPQHF. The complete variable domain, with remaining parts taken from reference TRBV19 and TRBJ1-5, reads DGGITQSPKYLFRKEGQNVTLSCEQNLNHDAMYWYRQDPGQGLRLIYYSQIVNDFQKGDIAEGYSVSREKKESFPLTVTSAQKNPTAFYLCASSTFAVRSNQPQHFGDGTRLSIL.

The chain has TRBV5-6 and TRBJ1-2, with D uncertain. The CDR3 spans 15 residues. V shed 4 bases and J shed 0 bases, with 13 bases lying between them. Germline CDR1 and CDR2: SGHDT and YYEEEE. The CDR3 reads CASSPYPPANYGYTF. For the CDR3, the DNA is TGTGCCAGCAGCCCTTACCCCCCAGCTAACTATGGCTACACCTTC.